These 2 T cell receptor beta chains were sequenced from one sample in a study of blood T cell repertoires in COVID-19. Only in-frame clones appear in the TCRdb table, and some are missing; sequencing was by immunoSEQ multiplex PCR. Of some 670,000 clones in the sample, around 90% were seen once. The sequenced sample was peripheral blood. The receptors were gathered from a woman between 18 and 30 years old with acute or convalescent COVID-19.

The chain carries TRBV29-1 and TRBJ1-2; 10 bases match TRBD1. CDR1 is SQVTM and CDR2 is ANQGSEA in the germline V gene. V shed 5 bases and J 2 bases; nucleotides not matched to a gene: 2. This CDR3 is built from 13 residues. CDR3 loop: CSVPGQGNYGYTF. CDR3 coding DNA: TGCAGCGTTCCGGGACAGGGGAACTATGGCTACACCTTC.

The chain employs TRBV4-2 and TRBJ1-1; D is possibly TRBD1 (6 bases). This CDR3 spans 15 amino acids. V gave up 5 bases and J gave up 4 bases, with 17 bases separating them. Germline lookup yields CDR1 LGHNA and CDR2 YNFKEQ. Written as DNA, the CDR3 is TGTGCCAGCAGCAGGGGGGGAGAGTGGAGCACTGAAGCTTTCTTT. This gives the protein CASSRGGEWSTEAFF.